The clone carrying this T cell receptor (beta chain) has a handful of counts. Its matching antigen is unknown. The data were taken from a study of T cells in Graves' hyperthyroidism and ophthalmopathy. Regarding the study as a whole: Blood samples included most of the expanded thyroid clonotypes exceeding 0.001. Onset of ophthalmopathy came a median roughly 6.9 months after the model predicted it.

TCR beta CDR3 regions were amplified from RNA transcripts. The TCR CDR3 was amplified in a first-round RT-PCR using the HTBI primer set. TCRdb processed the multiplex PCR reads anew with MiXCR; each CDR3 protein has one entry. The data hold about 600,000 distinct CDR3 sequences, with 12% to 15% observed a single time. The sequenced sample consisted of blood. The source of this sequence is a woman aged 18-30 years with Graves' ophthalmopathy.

CDR3 nucleotides: TGTGCCAGCAGCGTAGGGGAAGGGCCCATTTCACCCCTCCACTTT. Protein: CASSVGEGPISPLHF. The genes are TRBV9 and TRBJ1-6; D is undetermined. In germline, CDR1 is SGDLS, CDR2 YYNGEE. CDR3 length: 15 amino acids. The germline V and J ends were trimmed by 0 bases and 9 bases, with 13 bases remaining between them.